One and the same sample provided the 17 T cell receptor beta chains below, sequenced in a study of shared clonotypes between healthy human individuals (dated by TCRdb to 2019 to 2021). CD8 naive samples were CD45RO-negative cells positively selected for CCR7, giving a CD45RA+CCR7+ population that excluded TemRA cells. The library was obtained by the immunoSEQ multiplex PCR assay. TCRdb limited this immuneACCESS table to in-frame rearrangements with V and J called. A share of clones is missing; checked studies link under half to unresolved V genes, and the rest is unexplained. This sample holds approximately 600,000 clones; approximately 96% were observed only once. The ten largest account for about 0.11% of the sample. The material sequenced was naive CD8+ T cells sorted from blood. The cell subset or site label corresponds to: CD45RA+CCR7+. These receptor sequences come from a young woman in good health.

The V gene is TRBV4-2, the J gene TRBJ2-7; D is perhaps TRBD1 (6 bases). V was cut by 1 base and J by 3 bases, with 10 bases left in between. The germline V gene encodes CDR1 LGHNA and CDR2 YNFKEQ. This CDR3 is built from 14 residues. The CDR3 DNA is TGTGCCAGCAGCCAAGTCCCAGGGGTCTACGAGCAGTACTTC. Translated, it gives CASSQVPGVYEQYF.

The gene calls are TRBV7-8 and TRBJ1-2; D ambiguous. V shed 7 bases and J shed 0 bases, with 12 bases lying between them. CDR1 and CDR2 from the germline V gene are SGHVS and FQNEAQ. The CDR3 consists of 14 residues. CDR3 loop: CASTLVKANYGYTF. The CDR3 nucleotides read TGTGCCAGCACCCTAGTCAAAGCTAACTATGGCTACACCTTC.

This chain connects TRBV6-5 to TRBJ1-6, with 9 bases matching TRBD1. The trim removed 4 bases at V and 9 bases at J, leaving 4 bases unmatched. From germline, CDR1 is MNHEY and CDR2 SVGAGI. CDR3 size: 14 residues. This CDR3 reads CASSSTGGLSPLHF. The CDR3 region has the DNA TGTGCCAGCAGTTCCACAGGGGGCCTTTCACCCCTCCACTTT.

The rearrangement joins TRBV4-1 to TRBJ2-1; D is possibly TRBD2 (6 bases). Trimming took off 0 bases at V and 2 bases at J, with 11 bases between the two ends. Germline V gene sequence: CDR1 MGHRA, CDR2 YSYEKL. The CDR3 covers 16 residues. CDR3 protein: CASSQDGSGTYNEQFF. As DNA, the CDR3 is TGCGCCAGCAGCCAAGACGGTAGCGGAACCTACAATGAGCAGTTCTTC.

The V call is TRBV5-4, the J call TRBJ1-2, with 7 bases fitting TRBD1. Germline V gives CDR1 SGHNT, CDR2 YYREEE (reference sequence). The CDR3 has 14 residues. Unmatched junction bases numbered 9, after V lost 3 bases and J lost 7 bases. This CDR3 is CASSWVGGGSGYTF. CDR3 DNA sequence: TGTGCCAGCAGCTGGGTAGGGGGCGGGTCTGGCTACACCTTC.

This chain uses TRBV29-1 with TRBJ2-5; the D gene could be TRBD1 or TRBD2 (5 bases each). The better agreement between TRBJ2-7 and the DNA end casts doubt on the J call. Germline V gene data show CDR1 as SQVTM and CDR2 as ANQGSEA. CDR3 length: 11 residues. CDR3 coding DNA: TGCAGCGCCTTGGGGGTCCACGAGCAGTACTTC. It codes for CSALGVHEQYF.

The chain has TRBV27 and TRBJ2-7, with 13 positions matching TRBD2. The CDR3 extends over 15 amino acids. Germline values: CDR1 MNHEY, CDR2 SMNVEV (reference sequence). V lost 8 bases to trimming and J lost 5 bases; unmatched junction nucleotides: 9. The CDR3 spells CASAHGTSGINEQYF. In DNA form, the CDR3 reads TGTGCCAGCGCACATGGGACTAGCGGGATAAACGAGCAGTACTTC.

J is TRBJ2-1 and V is TRBV28; D gene uncertain. This CDR3 comprises 14 residues. Germline values: CDR1 MDHEN, CDR2 SYDVKM. Trimming cost V 1 base and J 2 bases, with 6 bases left between them. As DNA, the CDR3 is TGTGCCAGCAGTTTATTTTCCACCTACAATGAGCAGTTCTTC. This codes for CASSLFSTYNEQFF.

In the case of this clone: Other DNA sequences of this sample code for an identical CDR3. The gene calls are TRBV5-1 and TRBJ1-1, with D tentatively TRBD1 (5 bases). CDR1 is SGHRS, CDR2 YFSETQ, per germline. The V and J ends lost 1 base and 5 bases respectively, with 6 bases between them. The CDR3 has 12 residues. The CDR3, as DNA: TGCGCCAGCAGCTTGCGGGGGACTGAAGCTTTCTTT. This gives the protein CASSLRGTEAFF.

V gene TRBV27 combines with J gene TRBJ2-3; 9 bases map to TRBD2. The germline gives CDR1 MNHEY, CDR2 SMNVEV (reference sequence). The CDR3 covers 18 residues. V was pared by 2 bases and J by 3 bases, with 12 bases of the junction left unmatched. The DNA for the CDR3 is TGTGCCAGCAGTTTAAGAACAGGACTACTAGCGGGTACAGATACGCAGTATTTT. Translated: CASSLRTGLLAGTDTQYF.

This chain links TRBV2 with TRBJ2-2, with D possibly being TRBD1 (5 bases). CDR3 size: 17 residues. In germline, CDR1 is SNHLY, CDR2 FYNNEI. V dropped 2 bases and J dropped 1 base, with 14 bases sitting between them. In nucleotides, the CDR3 is TGTGCCAGCAGTGAAAGCAGGGTCGACGTGAACACCGGGGAGCTGTTTTTT. This gives the protein CASSESRVDVNTGELFF.

This clone appeared once. The rearrangement links TRBV5-5 to TRBJ1-2; the match to TRBD1 covers 7 bases. V gave up 0 bases and J gave up 8 bases; unmatched junction bases: 7. CDR1 and CDR2 (germline): SGHKS, YYEKEE (reference sequence). This CDR3 is built from 14 residues. The CDR3 region is CASSLGQGLYGYTF. The CDR3 DNA reads as TGTGCCAGCAGCTTGGGACAGGGTCTGTACGGCTACACCTTC.

J is TRBJ2-7 and V is TRBV11-2; D gene unclear. This CDR3 comprises 15 residues. Germline V lookup: CDR1 SGHAT, CDR2 FQNNGV. Between the trimmed V and J ends, which lost 1 base and 0 bases, there was a span of 10 bases. This CDR3 is CASSLVLSVSYEQYF. DNA for the CDR3: TGTGCCAGCAGCTTAGTCCTATCAGTCTCCTACGAGCAGTACTTC. Looking up the rest from reference TRBV11-2 and TRBJ2-7 gives the full variable domain: EAGVAQSPRYKIIEKRQSVAFWCNPISGHATLYWYQQILGQGPKLLIQFQNNGVVDDSQLPKDRFSAERLKGVDSTLKIQPAKLEDSAVYLCASSLVLSVSYEQYFGPGTRLTVT.

V and J are TRBV19 and TRBJ2-7, with D perhaps TRBD1 or TRBD2 (6 bases each). The CDR3 loop spans 13 amino acids. Germline V gene lookup returns CDR1 LNHDA and CDR2 SQIVND (reference sequence). Trimming took 5 bases from V and 4 from J, leaving 12 bases between them. The CDR3 sequence: CASSPGAIYEQYF. For the CDR3, the DNA is TGTGCCAGTAGTCCGGGGGCAATATACGAGCAGTACTTC.

CDR3 amino acids: CAIPGRLAGVGELFF. CDR3 coding DNA: TGTGCCATCCCTGGGCGGCTAGCGGGAGTCGGGGAGCTGTTTTTT. This chain joins TRBV2 and TRBJ2-2; 10 bases line up with TRBD2. Trimming cost V 10 bases and J 7 bases; bases outside gene matches: 12. The CDR3 contains 15 residues. The germline V gene encodes CDR1 SNHLY and CDR2 FYNNEI.

V is TRBV6-1 and J is TRBJ1-1; D is unclear. Germline V gene lookup returns CDR1 MNHNS and CDR2 SASEGT. The CDR3 length is 17 residues. V lost 4 bases, J lost 1 base, and 19 bases lay in between. In nucleotides, the CDR3 is TGTGCCAGCAGTGGGGTTTTCATACTCCTAAAGAACACTGAAGCTTTCTTT. It specifies CASSGVFILLKNTEAFF.

The chain links TRBV7-6 to TRBJ2-5, with D possibly being TRBD2 (6 bases). The J call is doubtful: the DNA matches TRBJ2-7 better. The germline V gene has CDR1 SGHVS and CDR2 FNYEAQ. The CDR3 spans 17 residues. In DNA form, the CDR3 reads TGTGCCAGCAGCGAATCCGGGACTCTAAGCGGCCTGTACGAGCAGTACTTC. Translated: CASSESGTLSGLYEQYF.